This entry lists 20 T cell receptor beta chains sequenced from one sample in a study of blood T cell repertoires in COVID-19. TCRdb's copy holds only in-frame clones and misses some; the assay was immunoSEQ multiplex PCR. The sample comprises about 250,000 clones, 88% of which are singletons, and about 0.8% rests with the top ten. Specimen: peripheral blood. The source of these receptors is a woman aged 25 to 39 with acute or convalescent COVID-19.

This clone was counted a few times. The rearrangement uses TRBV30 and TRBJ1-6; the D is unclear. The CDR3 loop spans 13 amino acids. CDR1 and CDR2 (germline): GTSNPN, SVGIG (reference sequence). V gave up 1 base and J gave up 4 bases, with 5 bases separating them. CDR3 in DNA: TGTGCCTGGAGTGGAGGATATAATTCACCCCTCCACTTT. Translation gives CAWSGGYNSPLHF.

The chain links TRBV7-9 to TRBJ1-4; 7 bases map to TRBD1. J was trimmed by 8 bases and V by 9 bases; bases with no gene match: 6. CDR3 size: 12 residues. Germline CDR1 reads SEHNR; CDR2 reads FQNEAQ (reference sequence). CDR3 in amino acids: CASSRTGEKLFF. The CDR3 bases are TGTGCCAGTAGTCGGACAGGCGAAAAACTGTTTTTT.

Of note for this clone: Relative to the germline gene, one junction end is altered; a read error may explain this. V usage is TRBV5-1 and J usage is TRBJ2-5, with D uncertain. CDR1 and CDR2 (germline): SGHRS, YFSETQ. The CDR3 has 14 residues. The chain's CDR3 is CASSLANPQEAQYF. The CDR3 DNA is TGCGCCAGCAGCTTGGCCAATCCCCAAGAGGCCCAGTACTTC.

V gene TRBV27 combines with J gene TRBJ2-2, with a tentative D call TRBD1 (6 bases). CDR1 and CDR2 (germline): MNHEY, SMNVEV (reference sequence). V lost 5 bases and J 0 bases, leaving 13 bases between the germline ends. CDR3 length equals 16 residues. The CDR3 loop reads CASSLWQGTNTGELFF. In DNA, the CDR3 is TGTGCCAGCAGTCTTTGGCAGGGGACGAACACCGGGGAGCTGTTTTTT.

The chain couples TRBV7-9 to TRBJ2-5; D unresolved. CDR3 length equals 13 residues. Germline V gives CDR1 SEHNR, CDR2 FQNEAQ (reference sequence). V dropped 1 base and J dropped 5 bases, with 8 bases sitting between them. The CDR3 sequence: CASSLDILETQYF. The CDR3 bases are TGTGCCAGCAGCTTAGACATTCTGGAGACCCAGTACTTC. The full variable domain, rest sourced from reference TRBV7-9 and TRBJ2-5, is DTGVSQNPRHKITKRGQNVTFRCDPISEHNRLYWYRQTLGQGPEFLTYFQNEAQLEKSRLLSDRFSAERPKGSFSTLEIQRTEQGDSAMYLCASSLDILETQYFGPGTRLLVL.

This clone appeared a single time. CDR3 loop: CASRYPGTGNQPQHF. CDR3 DNA: TGTGCCAGCAGATACCCCGGGACAGGGAATCAGCCCCAGCATTTT. The V and J genes are TRBV7-3 and TRBJ1-5, with 9 bases identical to TRBD1. The CDR3 is 15 amino acids. Germline-derived CDR1 and CDR2 are SGHTA and FQGTGA. With V trimmed by 6 bases and J by 4 bases, 7 bases remained unmatched.

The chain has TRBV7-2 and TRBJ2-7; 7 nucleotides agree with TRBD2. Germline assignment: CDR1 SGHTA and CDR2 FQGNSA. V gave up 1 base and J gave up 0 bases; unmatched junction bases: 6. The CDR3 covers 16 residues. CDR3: CASSLGLAESSYEQYF. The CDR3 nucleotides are TGTGCCAGCAGCTTAGGGCTAGCGGAGAGCTCCTACGAGCAGTACTTC.

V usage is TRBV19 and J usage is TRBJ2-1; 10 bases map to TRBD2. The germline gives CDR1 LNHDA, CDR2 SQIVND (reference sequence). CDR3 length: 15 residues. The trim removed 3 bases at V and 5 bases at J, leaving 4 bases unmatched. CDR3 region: CASSILSGGDNEQFF. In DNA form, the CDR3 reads TGTGCCAGTAGTATCTTGAGCGGGGGGGACAATGAGCAGTTCTTC.

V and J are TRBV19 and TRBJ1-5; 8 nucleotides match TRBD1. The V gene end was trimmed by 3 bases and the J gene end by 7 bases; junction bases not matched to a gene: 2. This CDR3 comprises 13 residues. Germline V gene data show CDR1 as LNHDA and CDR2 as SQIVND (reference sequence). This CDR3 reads CASSMSGGQPQHF. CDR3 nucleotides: TGTGCCAGTAGTATGTCAGGGGGCCAGCCCCAGCATTTT.

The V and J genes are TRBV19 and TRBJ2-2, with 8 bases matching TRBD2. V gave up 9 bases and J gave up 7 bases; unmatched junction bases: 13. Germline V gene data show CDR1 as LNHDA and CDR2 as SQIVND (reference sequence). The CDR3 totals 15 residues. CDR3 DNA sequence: TGTGCCAGCCCCGGGGAGCGGGAGTCGGTCGGGGAGCTGTTTTTT. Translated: CASPGERESVGELFF.

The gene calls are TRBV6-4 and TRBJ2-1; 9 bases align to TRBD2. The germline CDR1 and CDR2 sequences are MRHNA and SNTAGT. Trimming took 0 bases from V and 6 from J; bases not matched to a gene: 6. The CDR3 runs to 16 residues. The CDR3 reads CASSDSRGRGFNEQFF. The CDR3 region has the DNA TGTGCCAGCAGTGACTCGCGCGGGAGGGGGTTCAATGAGCAGTTCTTC.

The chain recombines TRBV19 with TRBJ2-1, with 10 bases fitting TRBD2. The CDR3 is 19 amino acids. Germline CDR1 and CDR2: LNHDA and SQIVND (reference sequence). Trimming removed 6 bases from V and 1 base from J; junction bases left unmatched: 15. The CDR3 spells CASSSGQAGGPGSYNEQFF. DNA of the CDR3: TGTGCCAGTAGCTCGGGACAAGCGGGAGGGCCGGGGTCCTACAATGAGCAGTTCTTC.

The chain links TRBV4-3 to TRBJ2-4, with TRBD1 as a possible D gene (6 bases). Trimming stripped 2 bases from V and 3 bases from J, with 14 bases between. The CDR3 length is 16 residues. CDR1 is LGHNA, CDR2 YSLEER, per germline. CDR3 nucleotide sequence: TGCGCCAGCAGCCAAATCAGGGGCGGAGTCAAAAACATTCAGTACTTC. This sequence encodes CASSQIRGGVKNIQYF.

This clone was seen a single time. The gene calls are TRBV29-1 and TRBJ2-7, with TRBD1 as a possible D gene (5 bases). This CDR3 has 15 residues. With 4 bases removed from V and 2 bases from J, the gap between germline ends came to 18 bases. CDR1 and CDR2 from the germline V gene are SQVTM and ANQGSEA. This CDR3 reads CSVGQVKGATYEQYF. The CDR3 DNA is TGCAGCGTTGGGCAAGTGAAAGGGGCTACCTACGAGCAGTACTTC.

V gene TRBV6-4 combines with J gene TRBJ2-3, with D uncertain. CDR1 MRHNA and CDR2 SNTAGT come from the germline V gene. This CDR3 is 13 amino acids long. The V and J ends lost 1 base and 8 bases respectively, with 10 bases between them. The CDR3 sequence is CASSDWLTGTQYF. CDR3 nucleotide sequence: TGTGCCAGCAGTGACTGGTTGACGGGTACGCAGTATTTT.

For the CDR3, the DNA is TGTGCCAGTAGTAAGACCCCAGGGGGTTTTGAGTACTTC. Translation: CASSKTPGGFEYF. The chain couples TRBV19 to TRBJ2-5, with 7 bases fitting TRBD1. After removal of 4 bases from V and 12 bases from J, the junction contained 11 bases not matched to a gene. This CDR3 is 13 amino acids long. Germline values: CDR1 LNHDA, CDR2 SQIVND (reference sequence).

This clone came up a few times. CDR3 protein: CASSKVGQHF. The CDR3 DNA reads TGTGCCAGCAGCAAAGTTGGACAGCACTTT. V and J are TRBV21-1 and TRBJ1-6; the table's D call, TRBD1, has no DNA check behind it. TRBV21-1 is reported as a pseudogene. CDR3 length: 10 residues.

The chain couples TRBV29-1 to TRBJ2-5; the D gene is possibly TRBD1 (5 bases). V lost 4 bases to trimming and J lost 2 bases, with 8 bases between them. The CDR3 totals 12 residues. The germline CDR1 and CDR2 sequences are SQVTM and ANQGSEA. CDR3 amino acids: CSVGQKQETQYF. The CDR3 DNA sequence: TGCAGCGTTGGACAGAAACAAGAGACCCAGTACTTC. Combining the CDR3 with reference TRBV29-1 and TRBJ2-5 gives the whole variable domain SAVISQKPSRDICQRGTSLTIQCQVDSQVTMMFWYRQQPGQSLTLIATANQGSEATYESGFVIDKFPISRPNLTFSTLTVSNMSPEDSSIYLCSVGQKQETQYFGPGTRLLVL.

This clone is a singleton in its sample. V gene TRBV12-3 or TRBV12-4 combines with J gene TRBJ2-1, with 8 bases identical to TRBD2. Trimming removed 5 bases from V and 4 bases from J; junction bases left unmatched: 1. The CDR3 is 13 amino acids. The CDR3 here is CASSQREYNEQFF. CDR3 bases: TGTGCCAGCAGTCAGCGGGAGTACAATGAGCAGTTCTTC.

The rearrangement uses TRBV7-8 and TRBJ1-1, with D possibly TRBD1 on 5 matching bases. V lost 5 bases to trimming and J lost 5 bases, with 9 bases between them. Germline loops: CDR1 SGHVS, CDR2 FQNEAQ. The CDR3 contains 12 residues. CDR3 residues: CASSDGGTEAFF. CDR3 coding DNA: TGTGCCAGCAGCGACGGGGGGACTGAAGCTTTCTTT.